This record looks at one T cell receptor (beta chain) sequence and its context. CDR1 and CDR2 from the germline V gene are LGHNA and YNFKEQ. The CDR3 sequence is 15 residues long. Trimming pared 4 bases from V and 6 bases from J, leaving 18 bases between. The data were taken from a study of blood T cell repertoires in COVID-19. Study-wide background: Samples of COVID-19 (acute and convalescent) were obtained from the United States, Italy and Spain. PBMCs, B-cell-depleted T cells, or T cells were the source of the cDNA or gDNA that made up the material.

How the authors handled the data: Reference gene primer amplification in the assay estimated nucleated cell counts. The repertoire was sequenced with immunoSEQ multiplex PCR; TCRdb's copy has only in-frame clones and lacks some. V and J calls and clone size are as listed in that table; D and trimming were resolved from the DNA. The table includes 50,000 to 75,000 clones, more than 75% detected once. The sequenced sample consisted of peripheral blood. The TCR originated in a man in his fifties or sixties with acute or convalescent COVID-19. V usage is TRBV4-2 and J usage is TRBJ1-1; D unresolved. The CDR3 DNA reads as TGTGCCAGCAGCCTGCGACCAGGTACCTCTGCTGAAGCTTTCTTT. Translation: CASSLRPGTSAEAFF.